Following are 19 T cell receptor beta chains from one sample sequenced in a study of technical replicates of blood from a few donors. Only in-frame clones appear in the TCRdb table, and some are missing; sequencing was by immunoSEQ multiplex PCR. The sample has 78,000 or so clones; 91% are singletons. The sample was T cells isolated from PBMCs. These TCRs come from a human donor in good health. Some clones in this sample may be carry-over from other donors' samples.

The rearrangement joins TRBV11-2 to TRBJ1-1, with 8 bases lining up with TRBD1. Germline V gives CDR1 SGHAT, CDR2 FQNNGV. The junction had 2 bases not matched to a gene; V was cut back by 4 bases and J by 4 bases. The CDR3 contains 13 residues. Here the CDR3 DNA reads TGTGCCAGCAGCTACAGGGGGGCCACTGAAGCTTTCTTT. This gives the protein CASSYRGATEAFF.

The V call is TRBV7-9, the J call TRBJ1-2; D perhaps matches TRBD1 (6 bases). The CDR3 totals 15 residues. The V and J ends lost 6 bases and 2 bases respectively, with 16 bases between them. Germline CDR1 and CDR2: SEHNR and FQNEAQ (reference sequence). CDR3 bases: TGTGCCAGCAGACCCCGGGACAAATTAAACTATGGCTACACCTTC. Translation: CASRPRDKLNYGYTF. Filled out from reference TRBV7-9 and TRBJ1-2, the complete variable domain reads DTGVSQNPRHKITKRGQNVTFRCDPISEHNRLYWYRQTLGQGPEFLTYFQNEAQLEKSRLLSDRFSAERPKGSFSTLEIQRTEQGDSAMYLCASRPRDKLNYGYTFGSGTRLTVV.

This sequence joins TRBV27 and TRBJ2-4; 10 bases fit TRBD2. Germline V gene lookup returns CDR1 MNHEY and CDR2 SMNVEV (reference sequence). The CDR3 length is 17 residues. V shed 4 bases, J shed 2 bases, and the junction held 8 bases outside the gene matches. The CDR3 spells CASSSPSGRGSKNIQYF. CDR3 nucleotides: TGTGCCAGCAGTTCGCCTAGCGGGAGAGGATCCAAAAACATTCAGTACTTC.

V gene TRBV9 combines with J gene TRBJ2-7; 9 bases match TRBD1. Germline V gene sequence: CDR1 SGDLS, CDR2 YYNGEE. Trimming removed 3 bases from V and 5 bases from J; junction bases left unmatched: 12. This CDR3 has 16 amino acids. CDR3 DNA: TGTGCCAGCAGCGCGTACCCCGGGACAGGGACCCACGAGCAGTACTTC. Its protein product is CASSAYPGTGTHEQYF.

This chain links TRBV5-4 with TRBJ1-3, with D possibly TRBD1 on 5 matching bases. CDR3 size: 15 residues. CDR1 and CDR2 (germline): SGHNT, YYREEE (reference sequence). The V and J ends lost 5 bases and 8 bases respectively, with 20 bases between them. The CDR3 protein is CASSSRGSFGDTIYF. CDR3 coding DNA: TGTGCCAGCAGTTCAAGGGGCTCTTTTGGGGACACCATATATTTT.

The chain couples TRBV11-2 to TRBJ1-4; 7 nucleotides align to TRBD1. V shed 5 bases, J shed 0 bases, and the junction held 3 bases outside the gene matches. Per germline, CDR1 SGHAT and CDR2 FQNNGV. There are 15 residues in the CDR3. CDR3 amino acids: CASSPGTATNEKLFF. The CDR3 bases are TGTGCCAGCAGCCCCGGGACAGCAACTAATGAAAAACTGTTTTTT.

V gene TRBV9 combines with J gene TRBJ2-7; the D gene is possibly TRBD1 (6 bases). This CDR3 spans 14 amino acids. Trimming cost V 0 bases and J 10 bases, with 17 bases left between them. Germline loops: CDR1 SGDLS, CDR2 YYNGEE. CDR3 amino acids: CASSVGPAGVEQYF. As DNA, the CDR3 is TGTGCCAGCAGCGTAGGCCCGGCAGGGGTAGAACAGTACTTC. The variable domain in full, with the rest retrieved from reference TRBV9 and TRBJ2-7, is DSGVTQTPKHLITATGQRVTLRCSPRSGDLSVYWYQQSLDQGLQFLIQYYNGEERAKGNILERFSAQQFPDLHSELNLSSLELGDSALYFCASSVGPAGVEQYFGPGTRLTVT.

The rearrangement joins TRBV30 to TRBJ1-3; D may be TRBD1 (5 bases). Germline CDR1 reads GTSNPN; CDR2 reads SVGIG (reference sequence). This CDR3 comprises 11 residues. V was clipped by 0 bases and J by 8 bases, with 5 bases between them. CDR3 loop: CAWSVGDTIYF. The CDR3 DNA reads TGTGCCTGGAGTGTAGGGGACACCATATATTTT.

This clone was found once. This rearrangement joins TRBV27 to TRBJ2-1, with 12 bases that match TRBD1. Germline CDR1 reads MNHEY; CDR2 reads SMNVEV (reference sequence). With V trimmed by 1 base and J by 10 bases, 20 bases remained unmatched. The CDR3 totals 20 residues. CDR3 nucleotides: TGTGCCAGCAGTTTATACAGTGAGTTCGGGGACAGGGGGCGTTCGGGCGAGCAGTTCTTC. This codes for CASSLYSEFGDRGRSGEQFF.

The V and J genes are TRBV29-1 and TRBJ1-4; the match to TRBD1 covers 9 bases. The CDR3 length is 13 residues. J lost 7 bases, V lost 4 bases, and 4 bases had no gene match. From germline, CDR1 is SQVTM and CDR2 ANQGSEA. CDR3 sequence: CSVGTGAVEKLFF. CDR3 nucleotides: TGCAGCGTTGGGACAGGGGCGGTTGAAAAACTGTTTTTT.

The chain couples TRBV4-3 to TRBJ1-1; 7 bases are a match to TRBD1. Trimming at V came to 1 base and at J to 5 bases, leaving 7 bases not matched to a gene. CDR1 LGHNA and CDR2 YSLEER come from the germline V gene. CDR3 size: 15 residues. The CDR3 DNA follows: TGCGCCAGCAGCCAAGGATTTACAGGGGATACTGAAGCTTTCTTT. Residues: CASSQGFTGDTEAFF.

The J gene is TRBJ1-1, the V gene TRBV5-6; D unresolved. Germline assignment: CDR1 SGHDT and CDR2 YYEEEE. The CDR3 has 12 amino acids. Trimming left V 5 bases short and J 9 bases short, with 14 bases between. Written as DNA, the CDR3 is TGTGCCAGCAGTTCCGGCGGCATCAAAGCTTTCTTT. Translated: CASSSGGIKAFF.

There are a few counts of this clone. The rearrangement links TRBV7-9 to TRBJ2-7; D might be TRBD2 (6 bases). The CDR3 contains 16 residues. Germline V gene sequence: CDR1 SEHNR, CDR2 FQNEAQ (reference sequence). V was pared by 2 bases and J by 1 base, with 15 bases between. For the CDR3, the DNA is TGTGCCAGCAGCTTAATCGGCGGGGCGATTTCCTACGAGCAGTACTTC. Its protein is CASSLIGGAISYEQYF.

This chain uses TRBV4-1 with TRBJ2-3; 8 bases are shared with TRBD2. The CDR3 extends over 17 amino acids. V lost 1 base to trimming and J lost 2 bases; unmatched junction nucleotides: 8. The germline V gene has CDR1 MGHRA and CDR2 YSYEKL. For the CDR3, the DNA is TGCGCCAGCAGCCAAGCCCCGTTCGGGGGGGCCACAGATACGCAGTATTTT. This sequence encodes CASSQAPFGGATDTQYF.

This clone was seen only a few times. The V call is TRBV5-4, the J call TRBJ1-2; tentatively, D is TRBD1 (5 bases). CDR1 is SGHNT, CDR2 YYREEE, per germline (reference sequence). This CDR3 is built from 13 residues. Trimming took 5 bases from V and 2 from J, leaving 10 bases between them. The CDR3 bases are TGTGCCAGCAGATCGGACATAAACTATGGCTACACCTTC. Encoded protein: CASRSDINYGYTF.

The chain is built from TRBV4-1 and TRBJ1-1; 8 nucleotides line up with TRBD1. Unmatched junction bases numbered 22, after V lost 4 bases and J lost 6 bases. Germline CDR1 is MGHRA and CDR2 is YSYEKL. This CDR3 spans 19 amino acids. The CDR3 region is CASSRPRQPPGRGQAEAFF. The CDR3 nucleotides are TGCGCCAGCAGCCGCCCCCGACAACCCCCGGGCAGGGGGCAGGCTGAAGCTTTCTTT.

This chain uses TRBV4-1 with TRBJ2-5; tentatively, D is TRBD1 (6 bases). The CDR3 sequence is 16 residues long. The V gene's germline CDR1 is MGHRA and CDR2 YSYEKL. The V gene lost 8 bases and the J gene lost 3 bases, with 22 bases spanning the gap. CDR3 protein: CASQVGAYLEKETQYF. For the CDR3, the DNA is TGCGCCAGCCAGGTGGGGGCTTACCTAGAGAAAGAGACCCAGTACTTC.

This chain connects TRBV27 to TRBJ2-5; the D gene is possibly TRBD2 (6 bases). Trimming removed 4 bases from V and 0 bases from J, with 9 bases in between. The CDR3 loop spans 14 amino acids. Germline V gene data show CDR1 as MNHEY and CDR2 as SMNVEV (reference sequence). CDR3 residues: CASSSGGYQETQYF. The CDR3 nucleotides are TGTGCCAGCAGTTCTGGAGGGTACCAAGAGACCCAGTACTTC.

The rearrangement links TRBV7-9 to TRBJ1-2; 8 bases fit TRBD1. Germline assignment: CDR1 SEHNR and CDR2 FQNEAQ (reference sequence). This CDR3 is 17 amino acids long. The V gene end was trimmed by 2 bases and the J gene end by 5 bases; junction bases not matched to a gene: 13. The CDR3 region has the DNA TGTGCCAGCAGCTTATTTACGGGACAGGATAGAGAATATGGCTACACCTTC. Protein: CASSLFTGQDREYGYTF.